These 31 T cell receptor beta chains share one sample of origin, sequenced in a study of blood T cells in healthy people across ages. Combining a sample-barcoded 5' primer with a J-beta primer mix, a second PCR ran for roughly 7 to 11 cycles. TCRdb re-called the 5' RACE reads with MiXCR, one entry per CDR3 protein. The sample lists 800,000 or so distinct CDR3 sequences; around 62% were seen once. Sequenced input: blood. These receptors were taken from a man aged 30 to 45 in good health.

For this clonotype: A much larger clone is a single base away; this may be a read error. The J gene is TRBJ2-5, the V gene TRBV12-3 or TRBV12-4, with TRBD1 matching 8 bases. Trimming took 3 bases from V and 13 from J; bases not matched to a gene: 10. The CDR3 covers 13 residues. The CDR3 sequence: CASSFRQGIERYF. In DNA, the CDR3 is TGTGCCAGCAGTTTTCGACAGGGGATAGAGCGGTACTTC.

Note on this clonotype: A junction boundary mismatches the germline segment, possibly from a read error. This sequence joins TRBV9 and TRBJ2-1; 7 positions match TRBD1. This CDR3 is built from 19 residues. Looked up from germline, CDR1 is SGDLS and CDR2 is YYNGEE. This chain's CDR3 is CASSGWTGRREYSYNEQFF. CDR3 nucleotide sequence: TGTGCCAGCAGCGGGTGGACAGGTCGAAGGGAATACTCCTACAATGAACAGTTCTTC.

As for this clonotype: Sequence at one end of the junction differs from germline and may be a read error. This chain's CDR3 is CNVEAGLSYEQYF. CDR3 nucleotide sequence: TGCAACGTTGAGGCGGGGTTATCCTACGAGCAGTACTTC. The chain is built from TRBV29-1 and TRBJ2-7, with D possibly being TRBD2 (6 bases). The length of the CDR3 is 13 residues. Germline CDR1 and CDR2: SQVTM and ANQGSEA.

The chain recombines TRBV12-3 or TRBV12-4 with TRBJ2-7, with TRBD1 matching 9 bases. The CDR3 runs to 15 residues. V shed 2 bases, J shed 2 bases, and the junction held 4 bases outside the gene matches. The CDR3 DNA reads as TGTGCCAGCAGTTTACTGACAGGGGGGCCCTACGAGCAGTACTTC. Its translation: CASSLLTGGPYEQYF.

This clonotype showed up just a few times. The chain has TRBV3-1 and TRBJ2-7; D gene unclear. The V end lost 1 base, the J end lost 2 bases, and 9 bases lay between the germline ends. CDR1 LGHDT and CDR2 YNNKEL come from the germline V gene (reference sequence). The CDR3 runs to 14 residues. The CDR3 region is CASSQGISTYEQYF. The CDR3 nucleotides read TGTGCCAGCAGCCAAGGAATTTCGACCTACGAGCAGTACTTC.

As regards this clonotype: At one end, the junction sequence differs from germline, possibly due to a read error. CDR3 protein: CASTEGRGRELSTVEDEQSF. DNA for the CDR3: TGTGCCAGCACCGAGGGAAGGGGCAGGGAACTTTCTACGGTGGAGGATGAGCAGTCCTTC. The chain employs TRBV4-2 and TRBJ2-1; either TRBD1 or TRBD2 may supply D (5 bases each). Looked up from germline, CDR1 is LGHNA and CDR2 is YNFKEQ. This CDR3 has 20 amino acids.

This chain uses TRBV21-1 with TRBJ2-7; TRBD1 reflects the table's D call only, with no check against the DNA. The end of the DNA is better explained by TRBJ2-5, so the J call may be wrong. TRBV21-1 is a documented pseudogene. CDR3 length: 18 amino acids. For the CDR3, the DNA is TGTGCCAGCAGCAGACCTCGGGGGACGGTCCCTGCGGTAAAGACCCAGTACTTC. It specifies CASSRPRGTVPAVKTQYF.

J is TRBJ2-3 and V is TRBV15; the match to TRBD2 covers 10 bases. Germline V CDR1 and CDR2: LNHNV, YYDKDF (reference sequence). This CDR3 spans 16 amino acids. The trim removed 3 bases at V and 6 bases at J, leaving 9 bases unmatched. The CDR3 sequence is CATSSTSGAPGDTQYF. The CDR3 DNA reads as TGTGCCACCAGCAGTACTAGCGGGGCTCCTGGGGATACGCAGTATTTT.

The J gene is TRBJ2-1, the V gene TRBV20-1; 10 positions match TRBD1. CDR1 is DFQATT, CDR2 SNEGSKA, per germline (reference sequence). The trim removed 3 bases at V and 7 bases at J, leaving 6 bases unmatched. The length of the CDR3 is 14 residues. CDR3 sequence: CSASPGTGENEQFF. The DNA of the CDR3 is TGCAGTGCTAGCCCCGGGACAGGGGAAAATGAGCAGTTCTTC.

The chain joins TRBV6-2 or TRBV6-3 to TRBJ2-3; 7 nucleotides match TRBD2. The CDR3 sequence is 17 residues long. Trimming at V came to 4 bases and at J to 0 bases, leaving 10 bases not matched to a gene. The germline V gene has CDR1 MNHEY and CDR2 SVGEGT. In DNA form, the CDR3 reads TGTGCCAGCAGTTCCTCCCTACTAGCGCCGAGCACAGATACGCAGTATTTT. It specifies CASSSSLLAPSTDTQYF.

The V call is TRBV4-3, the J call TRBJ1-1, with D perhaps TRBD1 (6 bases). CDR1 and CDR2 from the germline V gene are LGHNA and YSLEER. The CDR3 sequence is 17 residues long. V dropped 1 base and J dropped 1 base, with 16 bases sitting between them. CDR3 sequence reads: CASSQGTTGIRNTEAFF. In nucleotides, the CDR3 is TGCGCCAGCAGCCAAGGCACGACAGGAATAAGGAACACTGAAGCTTTCTTT.

CDR3 protein: CASSPSSGGRNEQFF. The CDR3 DNA is TGTGCCAGCAGCCCAAGTAGCGGGGGCCGGAATGAGCAGTTCTTC. The gene calls are TRBV7-2 and TRBJ2-1; 9 bases agree with TRBD2. The V and J ends lost 5 bases and 7 bases, in that order; junction bases with no gene match: 9. Germline-derived CDR1 and CDR2 are SGHTA and FQGNSA. CDR3 size: 15 residues.

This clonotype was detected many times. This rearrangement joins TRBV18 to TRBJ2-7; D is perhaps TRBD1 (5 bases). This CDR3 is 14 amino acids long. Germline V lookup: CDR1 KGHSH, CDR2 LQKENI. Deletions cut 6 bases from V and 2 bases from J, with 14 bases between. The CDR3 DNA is TGTGCCAGCTCGGCGCGACAGCGCCCCTACGAGCAGTACTTC. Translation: CASSARQRPYEQYF.

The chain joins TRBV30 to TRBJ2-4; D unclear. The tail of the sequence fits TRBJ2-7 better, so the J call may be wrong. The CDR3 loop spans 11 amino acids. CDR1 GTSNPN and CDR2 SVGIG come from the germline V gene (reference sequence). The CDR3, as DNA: TGTGCCTGGAGTAATGGGTACGAGCAGTACTTC. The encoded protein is CAWSNGYEQYF.

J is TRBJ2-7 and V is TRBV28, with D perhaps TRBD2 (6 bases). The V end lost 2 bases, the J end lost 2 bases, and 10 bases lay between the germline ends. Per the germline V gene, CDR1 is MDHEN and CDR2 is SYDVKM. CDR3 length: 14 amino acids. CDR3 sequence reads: CASSLGGITYEQYF. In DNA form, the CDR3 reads TGTGCCAGCAGTTTAGGGGGGATTACCTACGAGCAGTACTTC.

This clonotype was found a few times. CDR3 sequence: CASSLLTDNEQFF. In nucleotides, the CDR3 is TGCGCCAGCAGCTTGTTGACAGACAATGAGCAGTTCTTC. The chain joins TRBV5-1 to TRBJ2-1, with D maybe TRBD1 (5 bases). Trimming removed 1 base at V and 5 bases at J, with 7 bases between. The CDR3 has 13 residues. Germline CDR1 SGHRS, CDR2 YFSETQ.

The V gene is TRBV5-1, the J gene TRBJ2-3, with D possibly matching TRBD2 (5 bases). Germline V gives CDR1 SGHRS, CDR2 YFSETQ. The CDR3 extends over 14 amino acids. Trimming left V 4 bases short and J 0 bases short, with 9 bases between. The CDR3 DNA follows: TGCGCCAGCAGCGACGGGGTTAGCACAGATACGCAGTATTTT. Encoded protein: CASSDGVSTDTQYF. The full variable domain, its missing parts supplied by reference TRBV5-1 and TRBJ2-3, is KAGVTQTPRYLIKTRGQQVTLSCSPISGHRSVSWYQQTPGQGLQFLFEYFSETQRNKGNFPGRFSGRQFSNSRSEMNVSTLELGDSALYLCASSDGVSTDTQYFGPGTRLTVL.

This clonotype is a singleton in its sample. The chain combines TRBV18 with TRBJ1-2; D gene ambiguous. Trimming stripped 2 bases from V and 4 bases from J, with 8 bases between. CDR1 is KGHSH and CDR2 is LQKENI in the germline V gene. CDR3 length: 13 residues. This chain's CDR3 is CASSPENSYGYTF. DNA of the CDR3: TGTGCCAGCTCACCAGAAAACAGCTATGGCTACACCTTC.

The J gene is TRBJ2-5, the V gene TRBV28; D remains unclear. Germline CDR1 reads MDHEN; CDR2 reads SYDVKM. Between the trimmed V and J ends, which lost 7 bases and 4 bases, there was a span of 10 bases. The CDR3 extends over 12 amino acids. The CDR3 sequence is CASKKDGETQYF. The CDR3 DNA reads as TGTGCCAGCAAAAAGGACGGAGAGACCCAGTACTTC.

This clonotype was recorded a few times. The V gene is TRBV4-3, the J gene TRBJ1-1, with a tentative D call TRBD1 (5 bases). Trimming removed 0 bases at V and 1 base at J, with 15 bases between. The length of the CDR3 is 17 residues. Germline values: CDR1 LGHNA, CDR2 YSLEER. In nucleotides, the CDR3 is TGCGCCAGCAGCCAAGAGACCTCCGGGACGGCGAACACTGAAGCTTTCTTT. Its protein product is CASSQETSGTANTEAFF.

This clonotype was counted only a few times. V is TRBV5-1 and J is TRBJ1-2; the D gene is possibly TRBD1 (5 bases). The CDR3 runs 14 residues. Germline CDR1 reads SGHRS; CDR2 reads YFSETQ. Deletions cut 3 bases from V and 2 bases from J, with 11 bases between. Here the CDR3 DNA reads TGCGCCAGCAGCTCCTCTGACAGAAACTATGGCTACACCTTC. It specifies CASSSSDRNYGYTF. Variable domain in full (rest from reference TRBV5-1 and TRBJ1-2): KAGVTQTPRYLIKTRGQQVTLSCSPISGHRSVSWYQQTPGQGLQFLFEYFSETQRNKGNFPGRFSGRQFSNSRSEMNVSTLELGDSALYLCASSSSDRNYGYTFGSGTRLTVV.

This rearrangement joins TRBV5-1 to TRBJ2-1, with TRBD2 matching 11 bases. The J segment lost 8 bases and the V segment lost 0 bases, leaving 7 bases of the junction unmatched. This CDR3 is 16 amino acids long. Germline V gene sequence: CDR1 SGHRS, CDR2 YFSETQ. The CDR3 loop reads CASSLVKTSGIDEQFF. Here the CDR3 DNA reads TGCGCCAGCAGCTTGGTAAAGACTAGCGGGATAGATGAGCAGTTCTTC.

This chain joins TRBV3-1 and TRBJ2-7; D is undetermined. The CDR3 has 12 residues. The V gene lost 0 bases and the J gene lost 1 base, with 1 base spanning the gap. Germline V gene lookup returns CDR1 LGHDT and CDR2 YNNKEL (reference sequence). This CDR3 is CASSQESYEQYF. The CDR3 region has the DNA TGTGCCAGCAGCCAAGAATCCTACGAGCAGTACTTC.

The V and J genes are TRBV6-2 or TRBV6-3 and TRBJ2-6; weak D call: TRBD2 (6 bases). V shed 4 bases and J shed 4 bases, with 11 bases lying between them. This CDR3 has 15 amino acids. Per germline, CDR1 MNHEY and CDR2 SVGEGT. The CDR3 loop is CASSSEGSGANVLTF. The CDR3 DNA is TGTGCCAGCAGTTCGGAGGGGTCAGGGGCCAACGTCCTGACTTTC.

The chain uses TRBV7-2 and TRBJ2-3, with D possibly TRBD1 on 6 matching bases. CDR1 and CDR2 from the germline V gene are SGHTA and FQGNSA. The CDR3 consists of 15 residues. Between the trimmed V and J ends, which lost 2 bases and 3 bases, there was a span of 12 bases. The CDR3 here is CASSLSQGLTDTQYF. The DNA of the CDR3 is TGTGCCAGCAGCTTATCGCAGGGGCTGACAGATACGCAGTATTTT.

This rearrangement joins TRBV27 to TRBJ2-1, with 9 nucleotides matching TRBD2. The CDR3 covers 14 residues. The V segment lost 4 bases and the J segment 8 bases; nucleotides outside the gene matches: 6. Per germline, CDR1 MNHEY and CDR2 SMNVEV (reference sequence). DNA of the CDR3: TGTGCCAGCAGTTCCCTAGCGGGGTTGGATGAGCAGTTCTTC. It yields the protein CASSSLAGLDEQFF.

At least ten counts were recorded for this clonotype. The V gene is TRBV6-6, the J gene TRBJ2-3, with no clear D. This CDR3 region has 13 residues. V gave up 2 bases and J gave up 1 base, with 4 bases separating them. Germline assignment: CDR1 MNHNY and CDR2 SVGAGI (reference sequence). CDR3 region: CASSYGGTDTQYF. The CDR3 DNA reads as TGTGCCAGCAGTTACGGGGGCACAGATACGCAGTATTTT.

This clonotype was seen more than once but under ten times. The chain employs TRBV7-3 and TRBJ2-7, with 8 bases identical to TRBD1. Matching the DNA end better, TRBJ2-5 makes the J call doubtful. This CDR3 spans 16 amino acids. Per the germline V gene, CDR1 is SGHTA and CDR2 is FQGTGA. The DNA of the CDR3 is TGTGCCAGCAGCCCCTTGGCAGGGGGCGGATTGGAGACCCAGTACTTC. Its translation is CASSPLAGGGLETQYF.

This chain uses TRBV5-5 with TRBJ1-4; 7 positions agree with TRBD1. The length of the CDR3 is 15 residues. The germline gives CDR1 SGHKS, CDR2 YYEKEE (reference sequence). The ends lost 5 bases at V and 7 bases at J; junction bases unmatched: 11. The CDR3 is CASRPTGIEGEKLFF. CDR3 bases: TGTGCCAGCAGACCGACAGGGATAGAGGGTGAAAAACTGTTTTTT.

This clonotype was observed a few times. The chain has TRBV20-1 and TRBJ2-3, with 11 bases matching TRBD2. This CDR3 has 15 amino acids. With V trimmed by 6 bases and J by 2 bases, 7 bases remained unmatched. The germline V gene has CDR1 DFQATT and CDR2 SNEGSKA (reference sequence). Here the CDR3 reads CSAPGTSGLTDTQYF. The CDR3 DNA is TGCAGTGCCCCCGGGACTAGCGGCCTCACAGATACGCAGTATTTT.

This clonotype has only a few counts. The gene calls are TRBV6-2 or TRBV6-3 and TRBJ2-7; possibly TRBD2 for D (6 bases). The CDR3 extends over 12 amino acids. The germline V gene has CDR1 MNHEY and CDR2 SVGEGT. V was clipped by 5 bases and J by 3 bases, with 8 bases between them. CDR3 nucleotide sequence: TGTGCCAGCAGTCAGACTAGCTACGAGCAGTACTTC. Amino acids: CASSQTSYEQYF.